This T cell receptor beta chain was obtained from a study of CD4 T cell repertoires in COVID-19. Study observations and caveats: Two or all three memory subsets shared several highly expanded SARS-CoV-2-reactive clonotypes. Some SARS-CoV-2 clonotypes, between about 6.5 and 28%, recurred in SARS-CoV and/or HKU1 cultures.

CDR3 length equals 14 residues. Germline V gene lookup returns CDR1 MNHEY and CDR2 SVGAGI. Trimming left V 11 bases short and J 0 bases short, with 17 bases between. Only in-frame clones appear in the TCRdb table, and some are missing; sequencing was by immunoSEQ multiplex PCR. Of about 75,000 clones in the sample, 83% were seen once. Donors had recovered from mild-to-severe COVID-19. No culture step preceded sequencing of the ex vivo isolated memory T cells. About this clone: The antigen is undetermined.

This receptor was identified in a human donor who had COVID-19. The V and J genes are TRBV6-5 and TRBJ2-7; D perhaps matches TRBD1 (6 bases). The source material was CD4+ T cells from peripheral blood, sampled after recovery from COVID-19. The DNA of the CDR3 is TGTGCCGTTCAACAGGGTTACCTCTCCTACGAGCAGTACTTC. Protein product: CAVQQGYLSYEQYF.